The present T cell receptor (beta chain) was sequenced within a study of cytomegalovirus exposure and HLA in healthy donors. Study overall: For the roughly 390 genotyped donors, over 80% fell within the Caucasian-associated ancestry cluster.

Primers for the PCR totalled 60 Vbeta and 13 Jbeta. Only in-frame clones appear in the TCRdb table, and some are missing; sequencing was by immunoSEQ multiplex PCR. Of over 150,000 clones in the sample, 82% are singletons; the top ten hold 0.08% to 0.1%. Donors had nominal health at sampling but likely had unrecorded immune exposures. Of note for this clone: The target antigen is unknown.

Study-level points and caveats: Roughly uniform sequencing depth across donors was assumed, possibly incorrectly. In a later analysis, V- and J-gene trimming of beta chains associated with a DCLRE1C missense variant, replicated independently.

Germline CDR1 LNHNV, CDR2 YYDKDF (reference sequence). The junction had 5 bases not matched to a gene; V was cut back by 5 bases and J by 2 bases. This CDR3 region has 14 residues. The gene calls are TRBV15 and TRBJ2-5; 7 bases fit TRBD1. Sequencing was carried out using PBMCs. The sequence was collected from a boy aged 2 to 9 in good health and CMV-seronegative. The CDR3 reads CATSVGTAQETQYF. The CDR3 nucleotides are TGTGCCACCAGCGTCGGGACAGCGCAAGAGACCCAGTACTTC.